This T cell receptor (beta chain) originates from a study of shared clonotypes between healthy human individuals. Regarding the study as a whole: A few donors held about 5% of naive CD4 clonotypes in common.

Assay execution proceeded at the deep level. Each subset's genomic DNA was shared equally among a number of immunoSEQ plates. The table came from immunoSEQ multiplex PCR; TCRdb's copy has only in-frame clones and leaves some out. The sample contains millions of clones, roughly 96% of which appear only once. Comment on this clone: As yet, its antigen is unknown.

The trim removed 8 bases at V and 4 bases at J, leaving 16 bases unmatched. CDR1 and CDR2 from the germline V gene are LNHDA and SQIVND (reference sequence). The CDR3 length is 16 residues. V usage is TRBV19 and J usage is TRBJ2-7, with 8 bases lining up with TRBD2. Material for sequencing was naive CD4+ T cells sorted from blood. Subset reported: CD45RA+ positively selected. This TCR was recovered from a man between 18 and 29 years old in good health. The CDR3 nucleotides are TGTGCCAGTGACGGGCGTTCGGCCGCGGGGGGATACGAGCAGTACTTC. This codes for CASDGRSAAGGYEQYF.